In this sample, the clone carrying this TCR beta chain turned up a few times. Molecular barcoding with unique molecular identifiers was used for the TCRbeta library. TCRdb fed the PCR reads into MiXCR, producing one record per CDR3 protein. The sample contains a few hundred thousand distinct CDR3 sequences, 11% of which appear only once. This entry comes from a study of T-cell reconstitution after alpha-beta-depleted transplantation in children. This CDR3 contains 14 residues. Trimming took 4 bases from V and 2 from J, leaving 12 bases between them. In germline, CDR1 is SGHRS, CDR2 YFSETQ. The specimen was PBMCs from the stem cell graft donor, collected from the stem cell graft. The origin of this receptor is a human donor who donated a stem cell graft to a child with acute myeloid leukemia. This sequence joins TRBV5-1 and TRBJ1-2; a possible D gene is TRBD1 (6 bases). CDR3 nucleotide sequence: TGCGCCAGCAGCGCCGGACAGCGAAACTATGGCTACACCTTC. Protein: CASSAGQRNYGYTF.